The rows below give T cell receptor beta chains drawn from one sample of a study of shared clonotypes between healthy human individuals. Only in-frame clones appear in the TCRdb table, and some are missing; sequencing was by immunoSEQ multiplex PCR. The table has 2,500,000 or so clones, approximately 93% seen once. Input material: naive CD4+ T cells from PBMCs. The receptor source for this set is a man between 18 and 35 years old in good health. Some clones in this sample may be carry-over from other donors' samples. The CDR3 runs from the conserved cysteine through the conserved F or W. A D gene is named only where the DNA matches it firmly. The size of a clone is reported for some rows only, either as once, few or many, or as a class for expanded clones.

CASSTRETQYF	TGTGCCAGTAGCACCAGGGAGACCCAGTACTTC	-	TRBV19	-	TRBJ2-5
CASSRTEGAFF	TGTGCCAGCAGCCGGACAGAGGGAGCTTTCTTT	-	TRBV28	-	TRBJ1-1
CASSVRTSANEQFF	TGTGCCAGCAGCGTACGAACTAGCGCGAATGAGCAGTTCTTC	TRBD2	TRBV9	-	TRBJ2-1
CASSVGGSAGYTF	TGTGCCAGCAGCGTAGGGGGGTCGGCGGGCTACACCTTC	-	TRBV9	few	TRBJ1-2
CASSFLEGPTSYEQYF	TGCGCCAGCAGCTTTCTCGAGGGCCCAACCTCCTACGAGCAGTACTTC	-	TRBV5-1	-	TRBJ2-7
CASSATGQGSWETQYF	TGTGCCAGCAGCGCTACAGGACAGGGGTCGTGGGAGACCCAGTACTTC	TRBD1	TRBV9	-	TRBJ2-5
CATSRDRGLEQYF	TGTGCCACCAGCAGAGATCGCGGCCTGGAGCAGTACTTC	-	TRBV15	-	TRBJ2-7
CASSSPIQGAGGYTF	TGTGCCAGCAGCTCCCCAATACAGGGGGCGGGTGGCTACACCTTC	TRBD1	TRBV5-4	-	TRBJ1-2
CATTRESSTDTQYF	TGCGCCACCACCCGGGAAAGCAGCACAGATACGCAGTATTTT	-	TRBV5-1	-	TRBJ2-3
CASSLRQVTENTEAFF	TGTGCCAGCTCCCTTAGACAGGTAACGGAGAACACTGAAGCTTTCTTT	-	TRBV18	-	TRBJ1-1
CASSEALRVNYGYTF	TGTGCCAGCAGTGAAGCGCTTCGGGTTAACTATGGCTACACCTTC	-	TRBV6-1	-	TRBJ1-2
CASSPSGSSYNEQFF	TGCGCCAGCAGCCCAAGCGGAAGCTCCTACAATGAGCAGTTCTTC	-	TRBV5-1	-	TRBJ2-1
CASSLYVGRSPGSAYGYTF	TGTGCCAGCAGCTTATACGTAGGCCGTTCCCCGGGCAGCGCCTATGGCTACACCTTC	-	TRBV11-2	-	TRBJ1-2
CSVEVGGDAISGANVLTF	TGCAGCGTTGAAGTAGGGGGGGACGCTATCTCTGGGGCCAACGTCCTGACTTTC	-	TRBV29-1	-	TRBJ2-6
CASSFHGTDTQYF	TGTGCCAGTAGCTTCCACGGCACAGATACGCAGTATTTT	-	TRBV19	-	TRBJ2-3
CASRPTGGLPSGANVLTF	TGTGCCAGCAGACCAACAGGGGGCTTACCGTCTGGGGCCAACGTCCTGACTTTC	TRBD1	TRBV5-4	-	TRBJ2-6
CAAGRQGGYEQYF	TGTGCCGCCGGCCGGCAGGGGGGCTACGAGCAGTACTTC	-	TRBV6-5	-	TRBJ2-7
CASGLGTGELFF	TGTGCTAGTGGTTTGGGTACCGGGGAGCTGTTTTTT	-	TRBV12-5	-	TRBJ2-2
CASSLRGANEKLFF	TGTGCCAGCAGCTTGAGGGGGGCTAATGAAAAACTGTTTTTT	-	TRBV5-4	-	TRBJ1-4
CASRRSGQSNYGYTF	TGTGCCAGCAGGCGTAGTGGACAGAGTAACTATGGCTACACCTTC	-	TRBV2	few	TRBJ1-2
CASSPDSPPPFF	TGTGCCAGCAGCCCGGACAGCCCTCCACCTTTCTTT	-	TRBV2	-	TRBJ1-1
CASSLVGDSEQYF	TGTGCCAGCAGCCTTGTGGGGGACTCCGAGCAGTACTTC	-	TRBV7-6	-	TRBJ2-7
CASSPTGSVPDTQYF	TGTGCCAGTAGTCCGACAGGGTCGGTTCCAGATACGCAGTATTTT	TRBD1	TRBV19	-	TRBJ2-3
CASRGTGKNTEAFF	TGTGCCAGCAGAGGGACAGGAAAGAACACTGAAGCTTTCTTT	TRBD1	TRBV27	once	TRBJ1-1
CASTDSRSRTGVTEAFF	TGTGCCAGTACTGATTCGAGGTCGCGGACAGGGGTTACTGAAGCTTTCTTT	TRBD1	TRBV19	-	TRBJ1-1
CASGQEGAYNEQFF	TGTGCCAGCGGCCAGGAAGGAGCCTACAATGAGCAGTTCTTC	-	TRBV5-6	-	TRBJ2-1
CASSMPGDQPQHF	TGTGCCAGTAGTATGCCGGGGGATCAGCCCCAGCATTTT	-	TRBV19	-	TRBJ1-5
CASSHNPAGKRVFDGYTF	TGCGCCAGCAGCCATAATCCGGCAGGGAAGAGGGTATTCGATGGCTACACCTTC	-	TRBV4-1	-	TRBJ1-2
CATTDTAKNIQYF	TGTGCCACAACCGACACGGCCAAAAACATTCAGTACTTC	-	TRBV15	-	TRBJ2-4
CASRQGRWSTEAFF	TGTGCCAGCAGACAGGGAAGATGGTCGACTGAAGCTTTCTTT	-	TRBV27	-	TRBJ1-1
CASSSTHSTEAFF	TGTGCCAGCAGTTCCACTCATTCCACTGAAGCTTTCTTT	-	TRBV6-5	-	TRBJ1-1
CASSKPGTSKGYEQYF	TGTGCCAGCAGCAAACCCGGGACTAGTAAAGGCTACGAGCAGTACTTC	TRBD2	TRBV11-2	-	TRBJ2-7
CASSQHRLGAGFRGNTEAFF	TGCGCCAGCAGCCAACATCGTCTGGGGGCCGGGTTCCGGGGGAACACTGAAGCTTTCTTT	-	TRBV4-3	-	TRBJ1-1
CSVERNEGTEAFF	TGCAGCGTTGAGCGGAACGAGGGGACTGAAGCTTTCTTT	-	TRBV29-1	-	TRBJ1-1
CASSPGGTGAYEQYF	TGTGCCAGCTCACCAGGCGGGACAGGGGCCTACGAGCAGTACTTC	TRBD1	TRBV18	few	TRBJ2-7
CASVRGVRGTEAFF	TGTGCCAGCGTTAGGGGGGTGAGGGGTACTGAAGCTTTCTTT	-	TRBV28	-	TRBJ1-1
CASSQDQRGWVYEQYF	TGCGCCAGCAGCCAAGATCAGAGGGGGTGGGTTTACGAGCAGTACTTC	-	TRBV4-1	-	TRBJ2-7
CASSFGGGPQETQYF	TGCGCCAGCAGCTTTGGAGGAGGCCCACAAGAGACCCAGTACTTC	-	TRBV5-1	-	TRBJ2-5
CASSFLGQSNEKLFF	TGTGCCAGCAGTTTTTTAGGACAGAGTAATGAAAAACTGTTTTTT	-	TRBV28	-	TRBJ1-4
CASSWGGLAVEQFF	TGCGCCAGCAGCTGGGGGGGACTAGCAGTTGAGCAGTTCTTC	TRBD2	TRBV5-1	-	TRBJ2-1
CASSFKASGTEIYGYTF	TGTGCCAGCAGTTTCAAAGCTTCCGGGACAGAGATTTATGGCTACACCTTC	TRBD1	TRBV27	-	TRBJ1-2
CASSRGVTRARSNEQFF	TGCGCCAGCAGCAGGGGGGTGACGCGGGCACGTTCCAATGAGCAGTTCTTC	-	TRBV5-1	-	TRBJ2-1
CASSFVAELYNEQFF	TGTGCCAGCAGTTTCGTAGCGGAGCTATACAATGAGCAGTTCTTC	-	TRBV27	-	TRBJ2-1
CASSQGVRETQYF	TGTGCCAGCAGCCAGGGAGTTCGAGAGACCCAGTACTTC	-	TRBV11-2	-	TRBJ2-5
CASRESGTGNYEQYF	TGTGCCAGCAGAGAATCCGGGACAGGGAACTACGAGCAGTACTTC	TRBD1	TRBV28	-	TRBJ2-7
CASSRPSYNEQFF	TGTGCCAGCAGCCGGCCGTCCTACAATGAGCAGTTCTTC	-	TRBV27	-	TRBJ2-1
CASSYGGGGGYEQYF	TGTGCCAGCAGTTACGGAGGTGGAGGGGGCTACGAGCAGTACTTC	-	TRBV6-5	few	TRBJ2-7